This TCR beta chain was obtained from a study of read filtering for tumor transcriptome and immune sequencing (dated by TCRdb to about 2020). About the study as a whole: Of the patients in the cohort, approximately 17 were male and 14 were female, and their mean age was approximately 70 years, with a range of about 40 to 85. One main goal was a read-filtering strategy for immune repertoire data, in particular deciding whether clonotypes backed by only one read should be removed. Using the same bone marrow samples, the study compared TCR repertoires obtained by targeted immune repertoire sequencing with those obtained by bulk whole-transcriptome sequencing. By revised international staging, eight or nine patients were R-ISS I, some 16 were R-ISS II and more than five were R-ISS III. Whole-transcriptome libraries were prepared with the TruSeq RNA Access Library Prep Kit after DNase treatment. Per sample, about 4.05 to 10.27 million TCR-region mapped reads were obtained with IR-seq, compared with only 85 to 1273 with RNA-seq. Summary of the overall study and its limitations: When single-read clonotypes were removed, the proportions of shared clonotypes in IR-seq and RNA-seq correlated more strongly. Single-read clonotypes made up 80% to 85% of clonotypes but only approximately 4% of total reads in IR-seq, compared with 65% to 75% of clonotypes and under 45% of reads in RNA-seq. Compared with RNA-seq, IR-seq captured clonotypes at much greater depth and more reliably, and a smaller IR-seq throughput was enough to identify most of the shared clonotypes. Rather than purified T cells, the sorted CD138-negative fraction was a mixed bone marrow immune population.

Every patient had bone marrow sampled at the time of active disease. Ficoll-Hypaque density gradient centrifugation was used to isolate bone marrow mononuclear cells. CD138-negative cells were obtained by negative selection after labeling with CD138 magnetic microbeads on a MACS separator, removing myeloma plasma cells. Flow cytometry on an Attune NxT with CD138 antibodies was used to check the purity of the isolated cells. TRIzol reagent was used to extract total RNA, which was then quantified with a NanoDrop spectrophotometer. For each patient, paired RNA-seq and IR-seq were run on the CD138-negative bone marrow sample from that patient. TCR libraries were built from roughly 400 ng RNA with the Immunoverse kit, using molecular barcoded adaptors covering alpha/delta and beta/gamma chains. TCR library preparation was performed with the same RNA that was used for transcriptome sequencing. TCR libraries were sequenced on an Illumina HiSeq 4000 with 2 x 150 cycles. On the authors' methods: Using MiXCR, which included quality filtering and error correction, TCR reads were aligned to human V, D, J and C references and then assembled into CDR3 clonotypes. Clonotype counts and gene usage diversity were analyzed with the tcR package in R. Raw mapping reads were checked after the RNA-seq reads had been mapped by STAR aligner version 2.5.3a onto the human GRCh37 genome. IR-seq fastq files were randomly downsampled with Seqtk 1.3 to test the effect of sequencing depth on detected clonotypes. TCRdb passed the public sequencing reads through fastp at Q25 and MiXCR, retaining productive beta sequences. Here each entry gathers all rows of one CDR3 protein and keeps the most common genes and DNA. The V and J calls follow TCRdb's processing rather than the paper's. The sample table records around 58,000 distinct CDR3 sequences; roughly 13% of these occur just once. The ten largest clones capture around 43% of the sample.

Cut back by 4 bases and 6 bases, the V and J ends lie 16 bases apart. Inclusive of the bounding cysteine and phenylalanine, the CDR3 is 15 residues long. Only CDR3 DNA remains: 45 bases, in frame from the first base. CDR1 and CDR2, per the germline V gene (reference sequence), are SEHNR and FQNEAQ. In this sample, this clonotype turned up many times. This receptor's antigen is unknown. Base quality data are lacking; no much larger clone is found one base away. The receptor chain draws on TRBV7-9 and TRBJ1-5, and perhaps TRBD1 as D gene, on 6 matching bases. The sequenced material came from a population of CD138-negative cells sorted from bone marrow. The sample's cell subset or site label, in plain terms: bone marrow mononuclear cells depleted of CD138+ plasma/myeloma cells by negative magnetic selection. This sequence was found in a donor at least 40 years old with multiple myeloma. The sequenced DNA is TGTGCCAGCAGCTCGAACAGGGTCGCAGGTCAGCCCCAGCATTTT. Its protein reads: CASSSNRVAGQPQHF.